This TCR beta chain was sequenced for a study of control samples from healthy donors and cancer patients. Repertoires were generated with immunoSEQ multiplex PCR, while TCRdb's copy carries only in-frame clones and drops some. Here the sample spans approximately 87,000 clones, roughly 86% being singletons. The germline CDR1 and CDR2 sequences are SEHNR and FQNEAQ (reference sequence). Trimming removed 1 base from V and 5 bases from J, with 8 bases in between. The CDR3 extends over 13 amino acids. The sample was blood. The TCR originated in a woman in her forties or fifties in good health. The J gene is TRBJ1-2, the V gene TRBV7-9, with a possible D match to TRBD1 (6 bases). CDR3 DNA sequence: TGTGCCAGCAGCTTAGACAGGGAATATGGCTACACCTTC. Protein sequence: CASSLDREYGYTF.